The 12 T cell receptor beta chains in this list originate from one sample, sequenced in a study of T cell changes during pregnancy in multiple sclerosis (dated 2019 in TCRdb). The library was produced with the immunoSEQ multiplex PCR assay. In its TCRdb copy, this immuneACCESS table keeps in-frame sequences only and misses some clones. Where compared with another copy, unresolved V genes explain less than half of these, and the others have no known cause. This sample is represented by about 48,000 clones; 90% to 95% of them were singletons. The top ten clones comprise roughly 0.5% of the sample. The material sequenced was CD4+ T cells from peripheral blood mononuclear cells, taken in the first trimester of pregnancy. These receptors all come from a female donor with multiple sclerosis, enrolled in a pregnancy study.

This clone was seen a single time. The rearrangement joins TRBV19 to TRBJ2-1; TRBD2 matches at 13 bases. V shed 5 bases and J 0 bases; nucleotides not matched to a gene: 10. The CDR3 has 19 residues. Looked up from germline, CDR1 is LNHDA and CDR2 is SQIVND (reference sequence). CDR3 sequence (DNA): TGTGCCAGTAGTTTTTCCGGGACTAGCGGGGCTAGCTCCTACAATGAGCAGTTCTTC. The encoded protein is CASSFSGTSGASSYNEQFF.

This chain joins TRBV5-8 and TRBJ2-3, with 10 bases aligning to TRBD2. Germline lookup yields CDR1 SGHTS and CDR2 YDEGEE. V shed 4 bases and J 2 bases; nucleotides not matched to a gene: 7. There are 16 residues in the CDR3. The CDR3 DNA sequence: TGTGCCAGCAGCGATGGGACTAGCGTAAACACAGATACGCAGTATTTT. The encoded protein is CASSDGTSVNTDTQYF.

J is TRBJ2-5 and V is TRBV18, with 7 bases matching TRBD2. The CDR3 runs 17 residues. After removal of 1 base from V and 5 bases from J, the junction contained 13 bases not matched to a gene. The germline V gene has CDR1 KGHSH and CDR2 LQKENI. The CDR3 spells CASSPRGRAGSSETQYF. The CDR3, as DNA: TGTGCCAGCTCACCACGGGGCCGAGCGGGGTCGAGCGAGACCCAGTACTTC.

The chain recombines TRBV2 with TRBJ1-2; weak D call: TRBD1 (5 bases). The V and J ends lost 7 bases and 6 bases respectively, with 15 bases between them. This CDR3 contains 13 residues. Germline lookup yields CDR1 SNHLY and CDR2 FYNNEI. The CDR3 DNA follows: TGTGCCAGCACCCCCGGGGGGGGGAATGGCTACACCTTC. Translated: CASTPGGGNGYTF.

The chain's CDR3 is CASSRRIQETQYF. The CDR3 DNA sequence: TGTGCCAGTAGTCGCAGGATTCAAGAGACCCAGTACTTC. The chain uses TRBV19 and TRBJ2-5; no firm D call. CDR1 is LNHDA and CDR2 is SQIVND in the germline V gene (reference sequence). Trimming pared 5 bases from V and 2 bases from J, leaving 9 bases between. The CDR3 extends over 13 amino acids. Variable domain in full (rest from reference TRBV19 and TRBJ2-5): DGGITQSPKYLFRKEGQNVTLSCEQNLNHDAMYWYRQDPGQGLRLIYYSQIVNDFQKGDIAEGYSVSREKKESFPLTVTSAQKNPTAFYLCASSRRIQETQYFGPGTRLLVL.

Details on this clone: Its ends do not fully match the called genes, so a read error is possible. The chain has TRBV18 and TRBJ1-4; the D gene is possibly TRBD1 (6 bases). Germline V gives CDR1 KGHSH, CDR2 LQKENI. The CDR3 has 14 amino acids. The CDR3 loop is CASSSGTTNEKLFF. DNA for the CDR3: TGTGCCAGCTCATCGGGGACAACGAATGAAAAACTGTTTTTT.

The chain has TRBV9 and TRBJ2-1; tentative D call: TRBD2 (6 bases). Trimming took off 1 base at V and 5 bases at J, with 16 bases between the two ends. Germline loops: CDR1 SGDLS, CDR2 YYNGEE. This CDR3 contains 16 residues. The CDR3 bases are TGTGCCAGCAGCGTATTGGTGGACGGGAGTCACAATGAGCAGTTCTTC. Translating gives CASSVLVDGSHNEQFF.

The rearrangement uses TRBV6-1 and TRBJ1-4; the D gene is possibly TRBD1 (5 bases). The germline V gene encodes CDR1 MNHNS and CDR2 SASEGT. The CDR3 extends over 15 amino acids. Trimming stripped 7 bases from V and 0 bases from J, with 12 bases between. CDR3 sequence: CASTLDTTTNEKLFF. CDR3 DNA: TGTGCCAGCACCCTGGACACAACAACTAATGAAAAACTGTTTTTT.

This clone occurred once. The CDR3 DNA is TGTGCCAGCAGTCGGGGCGGGGCTAGCTCCTACGAGCAGTACTTC. Protein sequence: CASSRGGASSYEQYF. The chain joins TRBV27 to TRBJ2-7; maybe TRBD2 (6 bases). Trimming shortened V by 5 bases and J by 0 bases, and 14 bases separated the two germline ends. The CDR3 contains 15 residues. The germline CDR1 and CDR2 sequences are MNHEY and SMNVEV (reference sequence).

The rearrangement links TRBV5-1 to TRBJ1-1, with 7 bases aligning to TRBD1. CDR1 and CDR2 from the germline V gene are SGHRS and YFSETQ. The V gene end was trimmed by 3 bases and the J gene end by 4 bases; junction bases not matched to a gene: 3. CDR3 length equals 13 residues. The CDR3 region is CASSSNRGTEAFF. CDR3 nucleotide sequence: TGCGCCAGCAGCTCAAACAGGGGCACTGAAGCTTTCTTT.

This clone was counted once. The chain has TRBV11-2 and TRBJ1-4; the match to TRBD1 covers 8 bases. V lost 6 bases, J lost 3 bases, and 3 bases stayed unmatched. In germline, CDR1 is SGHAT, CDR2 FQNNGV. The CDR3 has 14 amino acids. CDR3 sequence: CASRMTGANEKLFF. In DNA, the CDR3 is TGTGCCAGCAGGATGACAGGGGCTAATGAAAAACTGTTTTTT.

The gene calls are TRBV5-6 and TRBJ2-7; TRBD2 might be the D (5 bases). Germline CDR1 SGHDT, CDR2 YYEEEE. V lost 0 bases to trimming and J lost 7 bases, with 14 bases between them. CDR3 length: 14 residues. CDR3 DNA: TGTGCCAGCAGCTTGGCCGGAGCGGTGTGGGAGCAGTACTTC. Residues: CASSLAGAVWEQYF.